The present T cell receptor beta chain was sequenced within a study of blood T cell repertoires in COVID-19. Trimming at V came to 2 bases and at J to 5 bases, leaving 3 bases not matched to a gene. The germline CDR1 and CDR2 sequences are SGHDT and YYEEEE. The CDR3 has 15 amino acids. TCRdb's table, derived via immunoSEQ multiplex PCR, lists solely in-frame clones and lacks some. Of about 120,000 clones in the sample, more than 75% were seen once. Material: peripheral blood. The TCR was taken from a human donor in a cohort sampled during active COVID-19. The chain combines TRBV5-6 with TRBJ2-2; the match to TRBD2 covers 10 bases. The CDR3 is CASSFLAGETGELFF. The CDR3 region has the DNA TGTGCCAGCAGCTTTCTAGCGGGAGAAACCGGGGAGCTGTTTTTT.